These 10 T cell receptor beta chains were all obtained from the same sample, sequenced in a study of T cell responses to AZD1222 COVID-19 vaccine. Sequencing used immunoSEQ multiplex PCR; TCRdb keeps in-frame clones, though not all of them. This table holds tens of thousands of clones, about four fifths found once. The material was peripheral blood, obtained 28 days after the second dose of the MenACWY control vaccine. These receptors came from an adult who received the MenACWY meningococcal vaccine as a control.

The CDR3 region is CASSPGQGREQYV. CDR3 DNA: TGTGCCAGCAGCCCGGGACAGGGGAGGGAGCAGTACGTC. This chain uses TRBV7-9 with TRBJ2-7; 10 bases agree with TRBD1. V trimming: 5 bases; J trimming: 7 bases; junction bases outside the gene matches: 5. This CDR3 is built from 13 residues. Looked up from germline, CDR1 is SEHNR and CDR2 is FQNEAQ (reference sequence).

The chain recombines TRBV10-1 with TRBJ2-2; the match to TRBD1 covers 8 bases. Germline lookup yields CDR1 WNHNN and CDR2 SYGVQD (reference sequence). J lost 5 bases, V lost 5 bases, and 10 bases had no gene match. This CDR3 is built from 16 residues. The CDR3 protein is CASSYATGEPTGELFF. DNA for the CDR3: TGCGCCAGCAGTTATGCGACAGGGGAGCCTACCGGGGAGCTGTTTTTT.

The V gene is TRBV3-1 (or the pseudogene TRBV3-2), the J gene TRBJ2-2; no clear D. Trimming removed 1 base at V and 8 bases at J, with 2 bases between. Looked up from germline, CDR1 is LGHDT and CDR2 is YNNKEL (reference sequence). The CDR3 contains 11 residues. Written as DNA, the CDR3 is TGTGCCAGCAGCCAAGTAGGGGAGCTGTTTTTT. This encodes CASSQVGELFF.

This clone has a single count. The CDR3 sequence is CASSRRATNEKLFF. DNA for the CDR3: TGTGCCAGTAGTAGAAGGGCAACTAATGAAAAACTGTTTTTT. The chain combines TRBV19 with TRBJ1-4; D ambiguous. V gave up 4 bases and J gave up 0 bases, with 6 bases separating them. The CDR3 totals 14 residues. Germline CDR1 is LNHDA and CDR2 is SQIVND (reference sequence). Complete variable domain (other parts from reference TRBV19 and TRBJ1-4): DGGITQSPKYLFRKEGQNVTLSCEQNLNHDAMYWYRQDPGQGLRLIYYSQIVNDFQKGDIAEGYSVSREKKESFPLTVTSAQKNPTAFYLCASSRRATNEKLFFGSGTQLSVL.

J is TRBJ1-5 and V is TRBV10-3, with D tentatively TRBD1 (5 bases). The CDR3 has 14 amino acids. V lost 8 bases to trimming and J lost 9 bases, with 20 bases between them. Germline values: CDR1 ENHRY, CDR2 SYGVKD. CDR3 in DNA: TGTGCCATCGCTGAGGATGGGGGGATTACGCCCCAGCATTTT. It specifies CAIAEDGGITPQHF.

The count of this clone is one. This chain uses TRBV5-1 with TRBJ2-5, with 7 nucleotides matching TRBD2. CDR1 SGHRS and CDR2 YFSETQ come from the germline V gene. The CDR3 spans 13 residues. Losses at the gene ends were 3 bases for V and 5 bases for J; bases not matched to a gene: 4. For the CDR3, the DNA is TGCGCCAGCAGCTCTAGCGGCTCGGAGACCCAGTACTTC. The encoded protein is CASSSSGSETQYF. Variable domain in full (rest from reference TRBV5-1 and TRBJ2-5): KAGVTQTPRYLIKTRGQQVTLSCSPISGHRSVSWYQQTPGQGLQFLFEYFSETQRNKGNFPGRFSGRQFSNSRSEMNVSTLELGDSALYLCASSSSGSETQYFGPGTRLLVL.

This clone was counted once. The chain is built from TRBV28 and TRBJ1-5, with D tentatively TRBD1 (5 bases). The ends were cut back, 2 bases at V and 6 bases at J, with 20 bases in the middle. Germline-derived CDR1 and CDR2 are MDHEN and SYDVKM. This CDR3 is built from 17 residues. The CDR3 DNA sequence: TGTGCCAGCAGTTTACTTCTGCCGGGGGTTAGGAGTCAGCCCCAGCATTTT. This codes for CASSLLLPGVRSQPQHF.

The V call is TRBV27, the J call TRBJ1-4; TRBD1 might be the D (5 bases). The CDR3 has 15 residues. Germline CDR1 is MNHEY and CDR2 is SMNVEV (reference sequence). The V end was cut by 2 bases, the J end by 7 bases, with 14 bases between. The CDR3 coding sequence is TGTGCCAGCAGTTTACGGGGGGAAGGACGTGAAAAACTGTTTTTT. Its translation is CASSLRGEGREKLFF.

This clone came up a few times. This sequence joins TRBV6-5 and TRBJ1-1, with D tentatively TRBD1 (5 bases). Germline loops: CDR1 MNHEY, CDR2 SVGAGI. This CDR3 is 14 amino acids long. Trimming pared 2 bases from V and 7 bases from J, leaving 14 bases between. CDR3 coding DNA: TGTGCCAGCAGTTACGACAGACGAAAAAATGAAGCTTTCTTT. Its protein product is CASSYDRRKNEAFF.

The genes are TRBV6-1 and TRBJ2-7, with D possibly being TRBD2 (6 bases). The germline V and J ends were trimmed by 1 base and 2 bases, with 12 bases remaining between them. Germline V gene sequence: CDR1 MNHNS, CDR2 SASEGT. This CDR3 is 15 amino acids long. CDR3 in amino acids: CASSEEGGQAYEQYF. DNA for the CDR3: TGTGCCAGCAGTGAAGAAGGAGGGCAGGCCTACGAGCAGTACTTC.